These 26 T cell receptor beta chains originate from one sample sequenced in a study of T cells in tumors after PD-1 blockade. Data came from immunoSEQ multiplex PCR; TCRdb stores just in-frame clones and leaves some out. Seen here are about 60,000 clones, around 72% observed once, and the top ten hold roughly 4.7%. The sample was PBMCs, taken after anti-PD-1 treatment. All receptors derive from a human donor with basal cell carcinoma.

The chain's CDR3 is CASSLGGTGVQETQYF. The CDR3 DNA is TGCGCCAGCAGCTTGGGGGGGACAGGGGTTCAAGAGACCCAGTACTTC. This chain uses TRBV5-1 with TRBJ2-5; TRBD1 aligns across 10 bases. This CDR3 comprises 16 residues. The trim removed 0 bases at V and 2 bases at J, leaving 4 bases unmatched. Germline-derived CDR1 and CDR2 are SGHRS and YFSETQ.

V gene TRBV5-1 combines with J gene TRBJ1-1; no clear D. The V gene lost 2 bases and the J gene lost 5 bases, with 10 bases spanning the gap. Germline CDR1 reads SGHRS; CDR2 reads YFSETQ. This CDR3 contains 13 residues. The CDR3 reads CASSLGVLTEAFF. The CDR3 DNA sequence: TGCGCCAGCAGCTTAGGAGTTCTAACTGAAGCTTTCTTT.

The chain combines TRBV5-6 with TRBJ1-2; a possible D gene is TRBD1 (6 bases). CDR1 and CDR2 from the germline V gene are SGHDT and YYEEEE. The length of the CDR3 is 19 residues. Trimming removed 3 bases at V and 6 bases at J, with 30 bases between. As DNA, the CDR3 is TGTGCCAGCAGCTCCTTCTTTGGCCCTTGGGCAGGGGATGCGGATGGCTACACCTTC. Translation gives CASSSFFGPWAGDADGYTF.

V and J are TRBV18 and TRBJ1-1, with 7 bases matching TRBD1. The CDR3 contains 13 residues. Per the germline V gene, CDR1 is KGHSH and CDR2 is LQKENI. V shed 4 bases and J 2 bases; nucleotides not matched to a gene: 1. As DNA, the CDR3 is TGTGCCAGCTCACAGGGGGCAAACACTGAAGCTTTCTTT. This codes for CASSQGANTEAFF.

The chain joins TRBV15 to TRBJ1-1; no clear D gene. CDR1 is LNHNV and CDR2 is YYDKDF in the germline V gene (reference sequence). Trimming left V 1 base short and J 5 bases short, with 5 bases between. The CDR3 contains 12 residues. The CDR3 DNA reads TGTGCCACCAGCAGAGGGGATACTGAAGCTTTCTTT. It specifies CATSRGDTEAFF.

The rearrangement links TRBV27 to TRBJ2-3; 10 nucleotides line up with TRBD1. The J segment lost 3 bases and the V segment lost 2 bases, leaving 8 bases of the junction unmatched. CDR1 is MNHEY and CDR2 is SMNVEV in the germline V gene (reference sequence). This CDR3 region has 17 residues. CDR3: CASSLRQGAVNTDTQYF. DNA for the CDR3: TGTGCCAGCAGTTTAAGACAGGGGGCCGTTAATACAGATACGCAGTATTTT.

This chain links TRBV29-1 with TRBJ2-3; 11 positions match TRBD1. The CDR3 contains 15 residues. The V and J ends lost 7 bases and 6 bases, in that order; junction bases with no gene match: 12. Germline CDR1 reads SQVTM; CDR2 reads ANQGSEA. CDR3 loop: CSAQTGTGGADTQYF. The CDR3 DNA reads TGCAGCGCCCAGACCGGGACAGGGGGAGCGGATACGCAGTATTTT.

The gene calls are TRBV28 and TRBJ2-3; 8 bases are a match to TRBD2. With 6 bases clipped from V and 1 base from J, the junction kept 12 bases outside the gene matches. Looked up from germline, CDR1 is MDHEN and CDR2 is SYDVKM. This CDR3 has 17 residues. The CDR3, as DNA: TGTGCCAGCAGCCCAAAGCGGGGGCCCCGAGGCACAGATACGCAGTATTTT. This gives the protein CASSPKRGPRGTDTQYF.

This chain connects TRBV6-5 to TRBJ2-7; D assignment may be TRBD1 or TRBD2 (6 bases each). CDR1 is MNHEY and CDR2 is SVGAGI in the germline V gene. This CDR3 spans 11 amino acids. The DNA for the CDR3 is TGTGCTTCTCAGAGGGGGGTCGAGCAGTACTTC. Protein: CASQRGVEQYF.

The rearrangement joins TRBV5-1 to TRBJ1-1; D is perhaps TRBD1 (5 bases). The germline CDR1 and CDR2 sequences are SGHRS and YFSETQ. V lost 7 bases to trimming and J lost 4 bases, with 14 bases between them. The CDR3 contains 13 residues. The CDR3 DNA reads as TGCGCCAGCCGCCGAACAGGAAGCACTGAAGCTTTCTTT. Its protein product is CASRRTGSTEAFF.

About this clone: The junction shows a germline mismatch at one end, possibly a read error. V usage is TRBV6-5 and J usage is TRBJ1-3; D possibly corresponds to TRBD1 (5 bases). The CDR3 runs to 14 residues. Per germline, CDR1 MNHEY and CDR2 SVGAGI. The CDR3 spells CASSLDRGGSTIYF. CDR3 sequence (DNA): TGTGCCAGCAGTCTGGACCGGGGGGGAAGCACCATATATTTT.

Concerning this clone: At one of its ends the junction is not consistent with the germline gene, which may arise from a read error. The chain has TRBV19 and TRBJ1-4, with 10 bases aligning to TRBD1. This CDR3 contains 10 residues. Germline loops: CDR1 LNHDA, CDR2 SQIVND (reference sequence). For the CDR3, the DNA is TGTGCCCACAGCCGGGACAGGGGTGTTTTT. It codes for CAHSRDRGVF. Using reference TRBV19 and TRBJ1-4 for the parts outside the CDR3, the full variable domain is DGGITQSPKYLFRKEGQNVTLSCEQNLNHDAMYWYRQDPGQGLRLIYYSQIVNDFQKGDIAEGYSVSREKKESFPLTVTSAQKNPTAFYLCAHSRDRGVFGSGTQLSVL.

The chain joins TRBV11-1 to TRBJ2-2, with a tentative D call TRBD2 (5 bases). The V gene lost 5 bases and the J gene lost 0 bases, with 13 bases spanning the gap. Germline V lookup: CDR1 SGHAT, CDR2 FQDESV (reference sequence). The CDR3 totals 16 residues. The CDR3 sequence is CASSPGDRANTGELFF. The CDR3 DNA sequence: TGTGCCAGCAGCCCCGGGGATCGCGCGAACACCGGGGAGCTGTTTTTT. The full variable domain, with the rest looked up from reference TRBV11-1 and TRBJ2-2, is EAEVAQSPRYKITEKSQAVAFWCDPISGHATLYWYRQILGQGPELLVQFQDESVVDDSQLPKDRFSAERLKGVDSTLKIQPAELGDSAMYLCASSPGDRANTGELFFGEGSRLTVL.

The chain uses TRBV6-6 and TRBJ1-3, with D perhaps matching TRBD1 (6 bases). Germline V gene data show CDR1 as MNHNY and CDR2 as SVGAGI (reference sequence). V gave up 7 bases and J gave up 4 bases, with 14 bases separating them. The CDR3 consists of 14 residues. Here the CDR3 reads CASTYAGAGNTIYF. The CDR3 region has the DNA TGTGCCAGCACCTACGCAGGGGCAGGAAACACCATATATTTT.

This chain uses TRBV19 with TRBJ2-7, with 8 bases lining up with TRBD2. The germline gives CDR1 LNHDA, CDR2 SQIVND (reference sequence). Unmatched junction bases numbered 7, after V lost 6 bases and J lost 0 bases. The CDR3 is 15 residues long. CDR3 loop: CASSLSGVSSYEQYF. In DNA, the CDR3 is TGTGCCAGTAGCCTTAGCGGGGTTAGCTCCTACGAGCAGTACTTC.

This chain joins TRBV5-1 and TRBJ2-3, with D perhaps given as TRBD1 or TRBD2 (6 bases each). V lost 1 base and J 0 bases, leaving 9 bases between the germline ends. CDR1 and CDR2 (germline): SGHRS, YFSETQ. CDR3 length: 15 amino acids. The CDR3 here is CASSLRGTSTDTQYF. The CDR3 coding sequence is TGCGCCAGCAGCTTGAGGGGGACTAGCACAGATACGCAGTATTTT.

This clone was observed many times. This chain links TRBV7-9 with TRBJ1-2; 11 nucleotides agree with TRBD1. J was trimmed by 8 bases and V by 5 bases; bases with no gene match: 4. Germline assignment: CDR1 SEHNR and CDR2 FQNEAQ (reference sequence). The CDR3 is made up of 13 amino acids. This chain's CDR3 is CASSRTGGRGYTF. The CDR3 DNA reads TGTGCCAGCAGCCGGACAGGGGGCAGGGGCTACACCTTC.

The rearrangement uses TRBV7-8 and TRBJ1-2; TRBD1 is a possible D gene (6 bases). Per the germline V gene, CDR1 is SGHVS and CDR2 is FQNEAQ. The germline V and J ends were trimmed by 3 bases and 6 bases, with 17 bases remaining between them. There are 15 residues in the CDR3. The CDR3, as DNA: TGTGCCAGCAGCTTTGGTCAGGGGCGAGCGGATGGCTACACCTTC. Protein sequence: CASSFGQGRADGYTF.

The rearrangement links TRBV6-5 to TRBJ2-7, with TRBD2 matching 8 bases. Per germline, CDR1 MNHEY and CDR2 SVGAGI. Unmatched junction bases numbered 4, after V lost 4 bases and J lost 2 bases. The CDR3 sequence is 14 residues long. CDR3 nucleotide sequence: TGTGCCAGCAGTTTCGAGCGGGGGCCCTACGAGCAGTACTTC. Amino acids: CASSFERGPYEQYF.

CDR3 DNA: TGCGCCAGCAGTCAATCGGGGCGGGGGGGACCCCAAGAGACCCAGTACTTC. This encodes CASSQSGRGGPQETQYF. This rearrangement joins TRBV23-1 to TRBJ2-5, with 9 positions matching TRBD2. TRBV23-1 is classed as an ORF, of uncertain function. The CDR3 is made up of 17 amino acids. Trimming cost V 0 bases and J 1 base; bases outside gene matches: 6.

This clone occurred a few times. The chain has TRBV30 and TRBJ2-1; TRBD2 is a possible D gene (5 bases). The CDR3 has 16 residues. Germline values: CDR1 GTSNPN, CDR2 SVGIG (reference sequence). Trimming cost V 4 bases and J 6 bases, with 22 bases left between them. CDR3 loop: CAWTPPGIPLGNEQFF. The DNA for the CDR3 is TGTGCCTGGACACCCCCGGGAATTCCCTTGGGCAATGAGCAGTTCTTC.

CDR3 in DNA: TGTGCCAGCAGTACACCCCAGGGAACAGTACTTAATGAAAAACTGTTTTTT. This gives the protein CASSTPQGTVLNEKLFF. V is TRBV28 and J is TRBJ1-4; D possibly corresponds to TRBD1 (5 bases). Per germline, CDR1 MDHEN and CDR2 SYDVKM. Trimming cost V 5 bases and J 4 bases, with 20 bases left between them. The CDR3 length is 17 residues.

The chain recombines TRBV1 with TRBJ2-7; the listed D gene, TRBD2, was not tested against the DNA. TRBV1 is tagged as a pseudogene. The CDR3 length is 17 residues. The CDR3 nucleotides read TGCACCAGCAGCCAAGATAGGCTAGCGGGGCGTGGATACGAGCAGTACTTC. It encodes CTSSQDRLAGRGYEQYF.

This sequence joins TRBV30 and TRBJ1-5, with D possibly being TRBD1 (6 bases). V was cut by 4 bases and J by 2 bases, with 9 bases left in between. Germline loops: CDR1 GTSNPN, CDR2 SVGIG (reference sequence). The CDR3 runs 13 residues. CDR3 sequence reads: CAWTGAGNQPQHF. CDR3 DNA sequence: TGTGCCTGGACAGGGGCGGGCAATCAGCCCCAGCATTTT.

J is TRBJ1-4 and V is TRBV3-1 (or the pseudogene TRBV3-2); TRBD1 might be the D (6 bases). CDR1 LGHDT and CDR2 YNNKEL come from the germline V gene (reference sequence). The ends were cut back, 6 bases at V and 10 bases at J, with 15 bases in the middle. CDR3 length equals 13 residues. The CDR3, as DNA: TGTGCCAGCAGACCAGAGGCCAGGGGAAAACTGTTTTTT. This sequence encodes CASRPEARGKLFF.

This clone was picked up one time. The chain combines TRBV3-1 (or the pseudogene TRBV3-2) with TRBJ2-7; D may be TRBD1 or TRBD2 (5 bases each). Germline assignment: CDR1 LGHDT and CDR2 YNNKEL (reference sequence). V dropped 4 bases and J dropped 0 bases, with 13 bases sitting between them. The CDR3 sequence is 15 residues long. The CDR3 nucleotides are TGTGCCAGCAGCCTGGGACGGAGGAGCTCCTACGAGCAGTACTTC. The encoded protein is CASSLGRRSSYEQYF.